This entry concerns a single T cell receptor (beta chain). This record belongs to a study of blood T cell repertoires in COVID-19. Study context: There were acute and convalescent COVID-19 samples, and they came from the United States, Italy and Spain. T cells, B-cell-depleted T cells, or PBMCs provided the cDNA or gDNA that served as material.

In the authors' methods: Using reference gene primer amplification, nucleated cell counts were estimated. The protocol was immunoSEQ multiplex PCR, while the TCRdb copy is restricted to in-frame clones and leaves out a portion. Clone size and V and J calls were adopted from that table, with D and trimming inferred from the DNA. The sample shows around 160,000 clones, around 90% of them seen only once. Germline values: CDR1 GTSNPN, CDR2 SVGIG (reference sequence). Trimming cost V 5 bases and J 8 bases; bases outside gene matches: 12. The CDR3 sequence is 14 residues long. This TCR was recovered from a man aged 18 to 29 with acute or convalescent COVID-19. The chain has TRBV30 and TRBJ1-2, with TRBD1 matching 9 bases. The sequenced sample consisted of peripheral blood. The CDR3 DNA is TGTGCCTGGCTACAGGGGGCGCGGACGAACGGCTACACCTTC. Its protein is CAWLQGARTNGYTF.